This T cell receptor (beta chain) is drawn from a study of blood T cell repertoires in COVID-19 (TCRdb year 2020). As for the study more broadly: The collaborator samples originated in the United States, Italy and Spain and spanned the acute and convalescent phases of COVID-19. The samples were drawn from the first 160 participants of the ongoing ImmuneRACE study and from 1,254 subjects provided by 6 global collaborators. The repertoires were released in a freely available public database intended as a resource for research on the immune response to SARS-CoV-2. Where available, HLA class I and class II types were obtained from metadata supplied by the sample provider rather than from assay-based typing. The prospective study material was composed of cDNA or gDNA derived from T cells, B-cell-depleted T cells, or PBMCs. Sample metadata almost always included a de-identified subject ID, COVID-19 status, age in years and sex. Subjects who had been exposed to COVID-19, were actively infected with it, or had recovered from it provided the deeply sampled blood TCRbeta repertoires that made up the dataset.

Here is what the overall study found, with its caveats: Clinical and demographic metadata were provided uncurated, with the amount varying by source and participant.

Inclusive of the bounding cysteine and phenylalanine, the CDR3 is 16 residues long. Of all the DNA, just the CDR3 is kept, 48 bases in frame from base 1. Taken from the germline V gene (reference sequence), the CDR1 and CDR2 loops are LNHNV and YYDKDF. Trimming at the junction amounts to 0 bases on V and 0 bases on J, and the germline ends lie 12 bases apart. In the prospective study, participants were roughly 18 to 95 years old, resided in about 25 geographic areas of the United States, and were enrolled through a virtual design. Cohort assignment in the prospective study relied on participant-reported clinical history from a screening survey and a study questionnaire. Recovered participants in ImmuneRACE Cohort 3 were defined by two consecutive negative NP/OP PCR tests, clearance by a healthcare professional, or resolution of symptoms. In the prospective study, whole blood, serum and a nasopharyngeal or oropharyngeal swab were collected from each participant by mobile phlebotomists. Participants in the prospective study had the option to provide additional blood draws and questionnaires over a 2-month period. Before DNA extraction, prospective study blood samples were shipped either frozen or at room temperature.

Regarding this clone: No antigen is known for it. Nothing much larger sits one base from this clone, and base qualities are not available.

TCRbeta CDR3 regions were amplified from genomic DNA by means of the immunoSEQ Assay, a bias-controlled multiplex PCR. In the source study's methods: Nucleated cell counts per sample were estimated from amplification of reference gene primers within the assay. To quantify the absolute abundance of each unique TCRbeta CDR3 rearrangement, sequence reads were collapsed and filtered. For each sample, productive Simpson clonality was calculated as the square root of Simpson's diversity index over productive rearrangements. Held by TCRdb, this immuneACCESS table contains in-frame sequences only and omits some clones. Under half of the omission traces to an unresolved V gene where checked; the cause of the rest is unknown. V and J calls and clone size are copied from that table; D and trimming were computed from the DNA. The sample contains roughly 250,000 clones, over 75% of them found a single time. The ten largest clonotypes hold 3.5% to 5.5% of the sample.

Sequencing was done on a sample of PBMCs or T cells enriched from blood (not recorded which). The chain is assembled from TRBV15 and TRBJ2-7; the D region possibly corresponds to TRBD1 (6 bases align). This clonotype was sampled from a woman aged 25 to 39 who had recovered from COVID-19. CDR3 reads: CATSRDVTGSSYEQYF. The nucleotide sequence reads TGTGCCACCAGCAGAGATGTGACAGGAAGCTCCTACGAGCAGTACTTC. With the portions outside the CDR3 filled from the reference TRBV15 and TRBJ2-7 genes, the complete variable region becomes DAMVIQNPRYQVTQFGKPVTLSCSQTLNHNVMYWYQQKSSQAPKLLFHYYDKDFNNEADTPDNFQSRRPNTSFCFLDIRSPGLGDTAMYLCATSRDVTGSSYEQYFGPGTRLTVT.